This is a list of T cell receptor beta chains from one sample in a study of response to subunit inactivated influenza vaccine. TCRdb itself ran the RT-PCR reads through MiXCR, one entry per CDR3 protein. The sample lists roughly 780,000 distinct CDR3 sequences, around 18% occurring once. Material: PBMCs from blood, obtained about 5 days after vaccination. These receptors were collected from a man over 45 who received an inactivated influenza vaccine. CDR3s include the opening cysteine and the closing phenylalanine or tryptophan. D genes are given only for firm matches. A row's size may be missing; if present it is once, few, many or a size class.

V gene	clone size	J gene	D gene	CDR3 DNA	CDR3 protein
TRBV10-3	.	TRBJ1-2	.	TGTGCCATCAGCGACCAGGGGTCCTATGGCTACACCTTC	CAISDQGSYGYTF
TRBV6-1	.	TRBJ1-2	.	TGTGCCAGCAGGGTGACGCGGGACTATGGCTACACCTTC	CASRVTRDYGYTF
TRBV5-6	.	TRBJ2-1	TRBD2	TGTGCCAGCAGCTTGGGTAGCGGGGTAAATGAGCAGTTCTTC	CASSLGSGVNEQFF
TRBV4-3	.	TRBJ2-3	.	TGCGCCAGCAGCCCCCGGGGGATAGGAGATACGCAGTATTTT	CASSPRGIGDTQYF
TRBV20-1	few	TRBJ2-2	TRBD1	TGCAGTGCTAGAGATGGGGGACAGGTCGACACCGGGGAGCTGTTTTTT	CSARDGGQVDTGELFF
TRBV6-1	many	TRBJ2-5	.	TGTGCCAGCTCGGGCAGCCAAGAGACCCAGTACTTC	CASSGSQETQYF
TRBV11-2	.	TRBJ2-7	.	TGTGCCAGCAGCCACTACCGGGACACGATCTACGAGCAGTACTTC	CASSHYRDTIYEQYF
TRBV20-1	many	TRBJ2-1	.	TGCAGTGCTAGAGATGACTTTAATGAGCAGTTCTTC	CSARDDFNEQFF
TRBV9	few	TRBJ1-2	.	TGTGCCAGCAGTTCTGGACAGCACTATGGCTACACCTTC	CASSSGQHYGYTF
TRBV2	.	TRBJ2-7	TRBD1	TGTGCCAGCGCAGGGACAGAGTCCTACGAGCAGTACTTC	CASAGTESYEQYF
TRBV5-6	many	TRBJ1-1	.	TGTGCCAGCAGGACCCGGGCCTCTGAAGCTTTCTTT	CASRTRASEAFF